Sequencing of this TCR beta chain was carried out in a study of T cell changes during pregnancy in multiple sclerosis. The germline gives CDR1 MNHNS, CDR2 SASEGT. This CDR3 comprises 14 residues. V lost 6 bases and J 6 bases, leaving 15 bases between the germline ends. TCRdb's copy holds only in-frame clones and misses some; the assay was immunoSEQ multiplex PCR. The table lists around 80,000 clones, about 91% of them singletons. The chain carries TRBV6-1 and TRBJ1-5; D remains unclear. Sequenced material: peripheral blood, taken before pregnancy. The source of this sequence is a female donor with multiple sclerosis, enrolled in a pregnancy study. As DNA, the CDR3 is TGTGCCAGCAGAAATCCAGGATGGGCTCAGCCCCAGCATTTT. Translated, it gives CASRNPGWAQPQHF.